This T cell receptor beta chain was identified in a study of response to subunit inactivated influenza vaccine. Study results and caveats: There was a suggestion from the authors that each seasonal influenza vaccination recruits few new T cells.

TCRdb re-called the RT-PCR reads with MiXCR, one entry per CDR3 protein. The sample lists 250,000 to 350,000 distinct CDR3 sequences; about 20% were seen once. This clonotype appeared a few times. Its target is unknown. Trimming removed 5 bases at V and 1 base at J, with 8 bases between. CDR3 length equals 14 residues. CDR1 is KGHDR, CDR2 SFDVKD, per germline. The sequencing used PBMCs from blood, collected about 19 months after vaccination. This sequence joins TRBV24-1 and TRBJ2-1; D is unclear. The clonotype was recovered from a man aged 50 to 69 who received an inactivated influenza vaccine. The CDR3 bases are TGTGCCACCAGTGCCGGTGGGTCCTACAATGAGCAGTTCTTC. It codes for CATSAGGSYNEQFF.